The T cell receptor beta chain under discussion was sequenced for a study of T cells in Graves' hyperthyroidism and ophthalmopathy. Amplified TCR beta CDR3 regions derived from RNA transcripts. The HTBI primer set served for first-round RT-PCR of the TCR CDR3. One entry per CDR3 protein, called by TCRdb with MiXCR from the multiplex PCR reads. The table shows around 600,000 distinct CDR3 sequences, with over 12% occurring only once. General study results and limits: The model identified upcoming ophthalmopathy a median 6.5 months ahead of onset.

This clonotype showed up many times. What it binds is not known. What was sequenced was blood. This receptor was identified in a woman between 18 and 30 years old with Graves' ophthalmopathy.

The CDR3 DNA follows: TGCAGCGTACGGGCCGGGACAGGGGCCTACGAGCAGTACTTC. Translation: CSVRAGTGAYEQYF. This chain joins TRBV29-1 and TRBJ2-7; 10 bases fit TRBD1. Trimming took 6 bases from V and 2 from J; bases not matched to a gene: 7. The CDR3 loop spans 14 amino acids. The germline CDR1 and CDR2 sequences are SQVTM and ANQGSEA.